The rows below give T cell receptor beta chains drawn from one sample of a study of OX40 agonist ivuxolimab in advanced cancers. Clones were sequenced by immunoSEQ multiplex PCR, and TCRdb holds only the in-frame ones, with some missing. Found here are 75,000 to 80,000 clones, over 75% of them singletons; the top ten hold 6.9%. The sample here was CD4+ or CD8+ T cells sorted from blood, taken in a trial of the OX40 agonist ivuxolimab. Receptor source: an adult with an advanced solid tumor such as melanoma, head and neck, liver or kidney cancer. Each CDR3 is given with its conserved first and last residue. The D gene is left open where the match is weak. A row's size may be missing; if present it is once, few, many or a size class.

J gene,D gene,V gene,clone size,CDR3 DNA,CDR3 protein
TRBJ2-5,-,TRBV28,once,-,CASSFGPGDETQYF
TRBJ1-1,-,TRBV12-5,-,TGTGCTAGTGGTTTGGGACAGGTGAACACTGAAGCTTTCTTT,CASGLGQVNTEAFF
TRBJ1-4,-,TRBV10-3,-,TGTGCCACTTCTAGGAGCGGGAATGAAAAACTGTTTTTT,CATSRSGNEKLFF
TRBJ1-2,TRBD1,TRBV30,-,TGTGCCTGGAGCTCCGGACAGGGCCACTATGGCTACACCTTC,CAWSSGQGHYGYTF
TRBJ2-7,TRBD2,TRBV10-2,-,TGCGCCAGCAGTGAGTCTCAGCGGGGGAGGTACGAGCAGTACTTC,CASSESQRGRYEQYF
TRBJ2-7,TRBD2,TRBV6-5,once,TGTGCCAGCAGTTACCCCGGGAGGGGAACCTACGAGCAGTACTTC,CASSYPGRGTYEQYF
TRBJ1-1,-,TRBV7-2,-,TGTGCCAGCAGCCTTACCGAAAGGATCATGTCTTTCTTT,CASSLTERIMSFF
TRBJ1-1,TRBD1,TRBV7-9,few,TGTGCCAGCAGCTCAGGGACAGGGTCTTTTACTGAAGCTTTCTTT,CASSSGTGSFTEAFF
TRBJ2-7,-,TRBV7-2,-,TGTGCCAGCAGAAGCCAGGGTTACGAGCAGTACTTC,CASRSQGYEQYF
TRBJ1-6,TRBD1,TRBV4-1,-,TGCGCCAGCAGCCCATGGACAGGGGAAAATTCACCCCTCCACTTT,CASSPWTGENSPLHF
TRBJ1-1,TRBD1,TRBV10-3,-,TGTGCCATCAGTGAGCGAACAGGGGCCACTGAAGCTTTCTTT,CAISERTGATEAFF
TRBJ1-2,-,TRBV6-5,once,TGTGCCAGTCGACGGGACCTCAACTATGGCTACACCTTC,CASRRDLNYGYTF
TRBJ2-1,-,TRBV27,-,TGTGCCAGCAGTTTGTCCAGGATCGGTGGGCAGTTCTTC,CASSLSRIGGQFF
TRBJ1-5,TRBD1,TRBV12-5,-,TGTGCTAGTGGGGGGCCCGGGACAGGGCGAAATCAGCCCCAGCATTTT,CASGGPGTGRNQPQHF
TRBJ2-3,-,TRBV29-1,-,TGCAGCGTTGGTTACACCACAGATACGCAGTATTTT,CSVGYTTDTQYF
TRBJ2-7,-,TRBV28,-,TGTGCCAGCAGCTACGGACGTGGCTACGAGCAGTACTTC,CASSYGRGYEQYF
TRBJ1-2,-,TRBV7-9,-,TGTGCCAGCAGCCCCCCGGCCGGGGGTAACTATGGCTACACCTTC,CASSPPAGGNYGYTF
TRBJ2-7,TRBD1,TRBV7-9,-,TGTGCCAGCAGCCAAGGGCAGGGGGTAACCTACGAGCAGTACTTC,CASSQGQGVTYEQYF
TRBJ2-5,-,TRBV13,-,TGTGCCAGCAGCCCGAGGGGGCAAGAGACCCAGTACTTC,CASSPRGQETQYF
TRBJ1-5,TRBD1,TRBV10-1,few,TGCGCCACCTCGGACAGGAGGAGCAATCAGCCCCAGCATTTT,CATSDRRSNQPQHF
TRBJ2-2,TRBD1,TRBV6-5,-,TGTGCCAGCAGCCGACAGGGTACGAACACCGGGGAGCTGTTTTTT,CASSRQGTNTGELFF
TRBJ2-5,TRBD2,TRBV4-1,-,TGCGCCAGCAGCTCGAGGGCGGGAGGCGGGGAGACCCAGTACTTC,CASSSRAGGGETQYF
TRBJ1-1,-,TRBV6-1,few,TGTGCCAGCAGTGAGGGGACAAGGAACACTGAAGCTTTCTTT,CASSEGTRNTEAFF
TRBJ1-1,-,TRBV2,-,TGTGCCAGCAAGCCACGGGATCGACGGGACACTGAAGCTTTCTTT,CASKPRDRRDTEAFF
TRBJ2-3,TRBD2,TRBV10-3,-,TGTGCCATCACCTCGACTAGCGGCAGCACAGATACGCAGTATTTT,CAITSTSGSTDTQYF
TRBJ2-3,-,TRBV28,-,TGTGCCAGCAGTGGGGGCCTTACAGGGTGGCAAGATACGCAGTATTTT,CASSGGLTGWQDTQYF
TRBJ2-1,-,TRBV2,-,TGTGCCAGCAGTGGATACAATGAGCAGTTCTTC,CASSGYNEQFF
TRBJ1-1,-,TRBV7-2,-,TGTGCCAGCAGCTTAAGAGTGGGAAACACTGAAGCTTTCTTT,CASSLRVGNTEAFF
TRBJ2-2,-,TRBV9,-,TGTGCCAGCAGGTGGGAAAACACCGGGGAGCTGTTTTTT,CASRWENTGELFF
TRBJ2-6,TRBD1,TRBV5-6,few,TGTGCCAGCAGCTCAAGACAGGGCCACTACTCTGGGGCCAACGTCCTGACTTTC,CASSSRQGHYSGANVLTF
TRBJ2-7,TRBD1,TRBV18,few,TGTGCCAGCTCACCCCAGGGGGCCTACGAGCAGTACTTC,CASSPQGAYEQYF
TRBJ2-7,-,TRBV7-9,-,TGTGCCAGCAGCTTCCACGGGGCCTACGAGCAGTACTTC,CASSFHGAYEQYF
TRBJ1-2,TRBD1,TRBV7-3,once,TGTGCCAGCAGCTTAACCGGGACAGGGAATGGCTACACCTTC,CASSLTGTGNGYTF
TRBJ2-3,-,TRBV7-2,few,TGTGCCAGCAGCCCCTTCCCGCGGGGCACAGATACGCAGTATTTT,CASSPFPRGTDTQYF
TRBJ1-5,TRBD1,TRBV27,-,TGTGCCAGCAGCACGAGACAGGGGGCGCGAGTGCAGCCCCAGCATTTT,CASSTRQGARVQPQHF
TRBJ1-1,-,TRBV11-2,-,TGTGCCAGCAGCTTGCAGGGGAATCTGAACACTGAAGCTTTCTTT,CASSLQGNLNTEAFF
TRBJ1-4,-,TRBV25-1,-,TGTGCCAGCAGTGAATTGTGGGGAACCACAACTAATGAAAAACTGTTTTTT,CASSELWGTTTNEKLFF
TRBJ2-5,TRBD1,TRBV18,-,TGTGCCAGCTCACAAGGGACAGGGGGAGAGACCCAGTACTTC,CASSQGTGGETQYF
TRBJ2-2,-,TRBV7-3,-,TGTGCCAGCAGCTTAAAATCCGGGACACTAAACACCGGGGAGCTGTTTTTT,CASSLKSGTLNTGELFF
TRBJ2-7,TRBD1,TRBV7-2,-,TGTGCCAGCAGACGGACAGGGGGTCGGGACGAGCAGTACTTC,CASRRTGGRDEQYF
TRBJ2-2,TRBD2,TRBV7-2,-,TGTGCCAGCAGCTTTCTGGCTAGCGGGAGTGCGAACACCGGGGAGCTGTTTTTT,CASSFLASGSANTGELFF
TRBJ2-6,-,TRBV7-3,-,TGTGCCAGCAGCCCTAAGGCTTCTGGGGCCAACGTCCTGACTTTC,CASSPKASGANVLTF